This T cell receptor beta chain was recorded in a study of shared clonotypes between healthy human individuals. Study findings and constraints: Large sequencing depth failed to make sorted-subset sequencing complete, rarefaction showed.

In regard to this clone: Its antigen is not identified.

Data came from immunoSEQ multiplex PCR; TCRdb stores just in-frame clones and leaves some out. The sample contains roughly 1,500,000 clones, 95% to 99% of which appear only once. V trimming: 4 bases; J trimming: 11 bases; junction bases outside the gene matches: 11. This CDR3 is built from 16 residues. Per the germline V gene, CDR1 is SGHRS and CDR2 is YFSETQ. This chain links TRBV5-1 with TRBJ2-3; 15 nucleotides line up with TRBD2. This TCR derives from a man aged 25-45 years in good health. The sample comprised naive CD4+ T cells sorted from blood. Subset specified: CD45RA+ positively selected. The CDR3 region is CASSGGLAGGPVEQYF. CDR3 DNA: TGCGCCAGCAGCGGAGGACTAGCGGGAGGGCCGGTGGAGCAGTATTTT. Based on the CDR3 plus reference TRBV5-1 and TRBJ2-3, the full variable domain is KAGVTQTPRYLIKTRGQQVTLSCSPISGHRSVSWYQQTPGQGLQFLFEYFSETQRNKGNFPGRFSGRQFSNSRSEMNVSTLELGDSALYLCASSGGLAGGPVEQYFGPGTRLTVL.